These 21 T cell receptor beta chains were all obtained from the same sample, sequenced in a study of CD8 T cells in Susac syndrome. After extraction with the RNeasy kit, 0.5 to 1 ug of the RNA was reverse transcribed using random hexamers. TCRdb ran MiXCR on the immunoSEQ multiplex PCR reads and lists one entry per CDR3 protein. Among around 80,000 distinct CDR3 sequences listed, about 96% were seen once. Sequenced input: CD8+ T cells from PBMCs. All receptors derive from a human donor with Susac syndrome.

This chain uses TRBV6-2 or TRBV6-3 with TRBJ1-5; the match to TRBD1 covers 7 bases. This CDR3 is 15 amino acids long. Germline trimming cut 6 bases from V and 1 base from J; bases unmatched to any gene: 6. Germline V gene data show CDR1 as MNHEY and CDR2 as SVGEGT. CDR3 in DNA: TGTGCCAGCAGCACACAGGGGACGAGCAATCAGCCCCAGCATTTT. This gives the protein CASSTQGTSNQPQHF.

This chain joins TRBV15 and TRBJ2-5; 9 nucleotides match TRBD2. Trimming removed 5 bases from V and 5 bases from J; junction bases left unmatched: 9. Germline CDR1 is LNHNV and CDR2 is YYDKDF (reference sequence). CDR3 length: 15 amino acids. CDR3 sequence reads: CATSGPGLAWETQYF. The CDR3, as DNA: TGTGCCACCAGCGGCCCGGGACTAGCTTGGGAGACCCAGTACTTC.

The chain recombines TRBV11-2 with TRBJ2-1; D unclear. With 7 bases removed from V and 5 bases from J, the gap between germline ends came to 12 bases. CDR3 length equals 13 residues. CDR1 is SGHAT and CDR2 is FQNNGV in the germline V gene. CDR3 sequence reads: CASTPNRDNEQFF. The CDR3 nucleotides are TGTGCCAGCACCCCCAATAGGGACAATGAGCAGTTCTTC.

The chain carries TRBV27 and TRBJ1-1; tentative D call: TRBD1 (5 bases). The germline gives CDR1 MNHEY, CDR2 SMNVEV (reference sequence). CDR3 size: 14 residues. Trimming took 6 bases from V and 6 from J, leaving 17 bases between them. The DNA for the CDR3 is TGTGCCAGCAGCTCCGTAGGCGGGGGGGCTGAAGCTTTCTTT. Amino acid sequence: CASSSVGGGAEAFF.

This chain links TRBV7-9 with TRBJ1-2, with D hard to call. CDR1 is SEHNR, CDR2 FQNEAQ, per germline (reference sequence). Trimming cost V 1 base and J 8 bases, with 14 bases left between them. The CDR3 covers 14 residues. CDR3 in DNA: TGTGCCAGCAGCTTAGTCCCCGGGATTAACGGCTACACCTTC. Amino acids: CASSLVPGINGYTF.

The V gene is TRBV5-4, the J gene TRBJ2-5; D might be TRBD2 (5 bases). Trimming took 0 bases from V and 10 from J, leaving 16 bases between them. Germline V CDR1 and CDR2: SGHNT, YYREEE (reference sequence). There are 14 residues in the CDR3. The CDR3 DNA is TGTGCCAGCAGCTTGGGACGGGCGATGGAGGACCAGTACTTC. Protein sequence: CASSLGRAMEDQYF.

The rearrangement links TRBV29-1 to TRBJ2-5, with D uncertain. The germline CDR1 and CDR2 sequences are SQVTM and ANQGSEA. The CDR3 runs 16 residues. V lost 6 bases and J 0 bases, leaving 20 bases between the germline ends. CDR3 amino acids: CSVSAPWRRDQETQYF. CDR3 DNA: TGCAGCGTCTCGGCCCCATGGAGAAGGGACCAAGAGACCCAGTACTTC.

The V call is TRBV24-1, the J call TRBJ2-3; D is unresolved. Germline values: CDR1 KGHDR, CDR2 SFDVKD. V lost 3 bases and J 4 bases, leaving 7 bases between the germline ends. The CDR3 runs 13 residues. CDR3 sequence: CATSDKLPDTQYF. CDR3 nucleotides: TGTGCCACCAGTGATAAGCTGCCAGATACGCAGTATTTT.

The V and J genes are TRBV20-1 and TRBJ1-5, with D possibly being TRBD1 (5 bases). The CDR3 is made up of 15 amino acids. V lost 6 bases and J 7 bases, leaving 22 bases between the germline ends. Germline values: CDR1 DFQATT, CDR2 SNEGSKA (reference sequence). The CDR3 here is CSAPSGSPLDQPQHF. DNA of the CDR3: TGCAGTGCCCCGTCAGGGTCGCCCCTAGACCAGCCCCAGCATTTT.

The rearrangement joins TRBV15 to TRBJ2-2; a possible D gene is TRBD1 (5 bases). V shed 1 base and J shed 4 bases, with 13 bases lying between them. The CDR3 is 16 residues long. The germline V gene has CDR1 LNHNV and CDR2 YYDKDF (reference sequence). CDR3 region: CATSRGAGLGTGELFF. CDR3 bases: TGTGCCACCAGCAGAGGGGCAGGGCTCGGCACCGGGGAGCTGTTTTTT.

The chain is built from TRBV19 and TRBJ2-3, with D possibly TRBD1 on 6 matching bases. Trimming took off 9 bases at V and 7 bases at J, with 23 bases between the two ends. This CDR3 region has 15 residues. Germline V lookup: CDR1 LNHDA, CDR2 SQIVND (reference sequence). The DNA of the CDR3 is TGTGCCAGCACTCACAGGGAGCCCTATGGCTATACGCAGTATTTT. Translated, it gives CASTHREPYGYTQYF. Together with reference TRBV19 and TRBJ2-3, the CDR3 gives the full variable domain: DGGITQSPKYLFRKEGQNVTLSCEQNLNHDAMYWYRQDPGQGLRLIYYSQIVNDFQKGDIAEGYSVSREKKESFPLTVTSAQKNPTAFYLCASTHREPYGYTQYFGPGTRLTVL.

This sequence joins TRBV7-8 and TRBJ2-7; no definite D call. The CDR3 has 15 amino acids. The germline gives CDR1 SGHVS, CDR2 FQNEAQ. V was clipped by 4 bases and J by 6 bases, with 19 bases between them. CDR3 sequence: CASSSTGNHLGEQYF. CDR3 DNA: TGTGCCAGCAGCTCCACGGGCAATCATCTCGGCGAGCAGTACTTC.

The V call is TRBV13, the J call TRBJ2-5; maybe TRBD2 (6 bases). The CDR3 sequence is 13 residues long. Trimming removed 5 bases from V and 3 bases from J, with 10 bases in between. CDR1 is PRHDT and CDR2 is FYEKMQ in the germline V gene (reference sequence). CDR3 amino acids: CASSEASEETQYF. CDR3 bases: TGTGCCAGCAGCGAGGCTAGCGAAGAGACCCAGTACTTC.

The rearrangement uses TRBV11-2 and TRBJ2-7, with TRBD2 matching 14 bases. Germline CDR1 SGHAT, CDR2 FQNNGV. The V and J ends lost 5 bases and 2 bases, in that order; junction bases with no gene match: 11. The CDR3 is made up of 18 amino acids. The CDR3 sequence: CASSAPGLAGVLPYEQYF. In DNA, the CDR3 is TGTGCCAGCAGCGCACCGGGACTAGCGGGGGTTCTTCCCTACGAGCAGTACTTC.

The CDR3 bases are TGTGCCAGTGCGGGGGAGGTATCCTCCTACGAGCAGTACTTC. This encodes CASAGEVSSYEQYF. The rearrangement uses TRBV2 and TRBJ2-7; 7 bases are a match to TRBD2. This CDR3 contains 14 residues. Trimming took 9 bases from V and 0 from J; bases not matched to a gene: 8. Germline V CDR1 and CDR2: SNHLY, FYNNEI.

The chain uses TRBV29-1 and TRBJ2-3; D uncertain. Germline CDR1 SQVTM, CDR2 ANQGSEA. CDR3 size: 14 residues. V dropped 5 bases and J dropped 2 bases, with 14 bases sitting between them. The CDR3 sequence: CSVPAVENTDTQYF. The CDR3 nucleotides read TGCAGCGTTCCGGCAGTAGAAAACACAGATACGCAGTATTTT.

The V call is TRBV7-9, the J call TRBJ2-5; 8 positions match TRBD1. Germline V gene sequence: CDR1 SEHNR, CDR2 FQNEAQ (reference sequence). CDR3 size: 15 residues. V dropped 5 bases and J dropped 1; count of bases not matched to a gene: 6. DNA of the CDR3: TGTGCCAGCAGCGCCCGGACAGGGCCCCAAGAGACCCAGTACTTC. Protein product: CASSARTGPQETQYF. Together with reference TRBV7-9 and TRBJ2-5, the CDR3 gives the full variable domain: DTGVSQNPRHKITKRGQNVTFRCDPISEHNRLYWYRQTLGQGPEFLTYFQNEAQLEKSRLLSDRFSAERPKGSFSTLEIQRTEQGDSAMYLCASSARTGPQETQYFGPGTRLLVL.

The chain uses TRBV3-1 and TRBJ2-7, with D perhaps matching TRBD1 (6 bases). CDR1 is LGHDT, CDR2 YNNKEL, per germline (reference sequence). Trimming removed 4 bases at V and 3 bases at J, with 13 bases between. CDR3 size: 14 residues. The CDR3 nucleotides read TGTGCCAGCAGCCCCTACACAGGGAGCTACGAGCAGTACGTC. Translated: CASSPYTGSYEQYV.

The V gene is TRBV6-1, the J gene TRBJ1-6, with D maybe TRBD1 (5 bases). CDR3 size: 16 residues. The germline CDR1 and CDR2 sequences are MNHNS and SASEGT. Deletions cut 9 bases from V and 0 bases from J, with 15 bases between. The CDR3 nucleotides are TGTGCCAGGCGCGGGGGAACGAGCTCCTATAATTCACCCCTCCACTTT. Translating it yields CARRGGTSSYNSPLHF.

The chain recombines TRBV28 with TRBJ2-1, with D possibly being TRBD2 (6 bases). V was cut by 2 bases and J by 7 bases, with 15 bases left in between. The germline gives CDR1 MDHEN, CDR2 SYDVKM. The CDR3 totals 15 residues. CDR3 protein: CASSLRERAGNEQFF. The CDR3 DNA reads TGTGCCAGCAGTTTACGCGAGCGGGCGGGGAATGAGCAGTTCTTC.

This chain joins TRBV12-3 or TRBV12-4 and TRBJ1-1; D gene uncertain. The CDR3 totals 11 residues. Trimming shortened V by 6 bases and J by 3 bases, and 5 bases separated the two germline ends. The CDR3 region has the DNA TGTGCCAGCAGCCCATACACTGAAGCTTTCTTT. Amino acids: CASSPYTEAFF.